What follows describes a single TCR beta chain. This sample is drawn from a study of blood T cell repertoires in COVID-19. Study-wide background: Sites in the United States, Italy and Spain provided acute and convalescent COVID-19 samples.

CDR3 length equals 13 residues. The V and J ends lost 0 bases and 8 bases respectively, with 11 bases between them. CDR1 is SGHRS, CDR2 YFSETQ, per germline. The table came from immunoSEQ multiplex PCR; TCRdb's copy has only in-frame clones and leaves some out. The sample lists approximately 220,000 clones, under 90% seen once, with around 4% in the top ten. This chain links TRBV5-1 with TRBJ1-2, with a tentative D call TRBD1 (5 bases). Sequenced sample: PBMCs or T cells enriched from blood (not recorded which). The receptor comes from a woman in her twenties or thirties with acute COVID-19. The CDR3 DNA follows: TGCGCCAGCAGCTTGGAGCAGGGCAAAGGCTACACCTTC. Its protein is CASSLEQGKGYTF.